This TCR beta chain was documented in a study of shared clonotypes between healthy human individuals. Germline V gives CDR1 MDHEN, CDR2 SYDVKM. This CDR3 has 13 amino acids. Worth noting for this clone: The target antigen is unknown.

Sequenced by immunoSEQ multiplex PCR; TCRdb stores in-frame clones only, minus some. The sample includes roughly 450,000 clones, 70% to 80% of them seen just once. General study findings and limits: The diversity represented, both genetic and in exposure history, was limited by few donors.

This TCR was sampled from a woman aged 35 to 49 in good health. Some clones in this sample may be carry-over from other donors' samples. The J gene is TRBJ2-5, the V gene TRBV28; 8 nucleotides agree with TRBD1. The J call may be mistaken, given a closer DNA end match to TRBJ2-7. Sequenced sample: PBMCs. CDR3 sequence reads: CASSQGASYEQYF. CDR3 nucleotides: TGTGCCAGCAGTCAGGGGGCCTCCTACGAGCAGTACTTC.